These 26 T cell receptor beta chains came from one sample sequenced in a study of T cells in Graves' hyperthyroidism and ophthalmopathy. RNA transcripts were the template for amplifying TCR beta CDR3 regions. The HTBI primer set was used in a first-round RT-PCR of the TCR CDR3. One entry per CDR3 protein, called by TCRdb with MiXCR from the multiplex PCR reads. The data show some 270,000 distinct CDR3 sequences, roughly 14% seen once. The sequenced material came from blood. The source of these receptors is a woman aged 25 to 39 with Graves' hyperthyroidism that later progressed to Graves' ophthalmopathy.

This clonotype has more than one count but fewer than ten. A much larger clone is a single base away; this may be a read error. This chain connects TRBV7-9 to TRBJ2-1; 14 nucleotides line up with TRBD2. The CDR3 loop spans 16 amino acids. From germline, CDR1 is SEHNR and CDR2 FQNEAQ (reference sequence). The CDR3 nucleotides read TGTGCCGGCAGCTTCGGGACTAGCGGGAGCGGGGATGAGCAGTTCTTC. It translates to CAGSFGTSGSGDEQFF.

This clonotype was counted ten times or more. The J gene is TRBJ2-5, the V gene TRBV9, with 11 bases identical to TRBD2. J was trimmed by 1 base and V by 4 bases; bases with no gene match: 9. The germline CDR1 and CDR2 sequences are SGDLS and YYNGEE. This CDR3 has 17 amino acids. CDR3 protein: CASSPSLSGRAQETQYF. CDR3 nucleotide sequence: TGTGCCAGCAGCCCGTCCCTTAGCGGGAGGGCCCAAGAGACCCAGTACTTC.

In this sample, this clonotype turned up many times. The CDR3 spells CASSIAGTGEREQYF. The CDR3 nucleotides are TGTGCCAGTAGTATTGCCGGGACAGGGGAGCGCGAGCAGTACTTC. This chain joins TRBV19 and TRBJ2-7; 10 nucleotides agree with TRBD1. Germline trimming cut 3 bases from V and 6 bases from J; bases unmatched to any gene: 8. In germline, CDR1 is LNHDA, CDR2 SQIVND (reference sequence). The CDR3 contains 15 residues.

Details on this clonotype: A much larger clone is a single base away; this may be a read error. The chain couples TRBV6-2 or TRBV6-3 to TRBJ1-1; the D gene is possibly TRBD1 (6 bases). Germline V gene data show CDR1 as MNHEY and CDR2 as SVGEGT. The CDR3 is 15 amino acids. The chain's CDR3 is CTSSKIGQMHTEAFF. CDR3 coding DNA: TGTACCAGCAGTAAAATAGGACAGATGCACACTGAAGCTTTCTTT.

CDR3 DNA sequence: TGTGCCAGCAGCTTAGCCGCTGTCGCTTGGGATTCCCAAGAGACCCAGTACTTC. Encoded protein: CASSLAAVAWDSQETQYF. The chain uses TRBV7-6 and TRBJ2-5; no reliable D call. Germline V CDR1 and CDR2: SGHVS, FNYEAQ. V lost 0 bases to trimming and J lost 1 base, with 18 bases between them. This CDR3 comprises 18 residues.

In its sample, this clonotype was seen a few times. The chain carries TRBV19 and TRBJ1-1; D is undetermined. V dropped 7 bases and J dropped 4 bases, with 7 bases sitting between them. From germline, CDR1 is LNHDA and CDR2 SQIVND (reference sequence). There are 11 residues in the CDR3. CDR3 nucleotides: TGTGCCAGTACGCGATCCACTGAAGCTTTCTTT. Its translation is CASTRSTEAFF. Complete variable domain (other parts from reference TRBV19 and TRBJ1-1): DGGITQSPKYLFRKEGQNVTLSCEQNLNHDAMYWYRQDPGQGLRLIYYSQIVNDFQKGDIAEGYSVSREKKESFPLTVTSAQKNPTAFYLCASTRSTEAFFGQGTRLTVV.

The chain recombines TRBV28 with TRBJ2-7; D is perhaps TRBD1 (5 bases). This CDR3 is built from 15 residues. V shed 2 bases and J shed 5 bases, with 16 bases lying between them. Germline V gene lookup returns CDR1 MDHEN and CDR2 SYDVKM. CDR3 bases: TGTGCCAGCAGTTTAGACCCCAGGGCCACCCACGAGCAGTACTTC. It yields the protein CASSLDPRATHEQYF.

Many counts were recorded for this clonotype. The rearrangement joins TRBV7-9 to TRBJ2-1; TRBD1 matches at 7 bases. The V and J ends lost 6 bases and 0 bases, in that order; junction bases with no gene match: 8. From germline, CDR1 is SEHNR and CDR2 FQNEAQ (reference sequence). The CDR3 loop spans 16 amino acids. CDR3 DNA: TGTGCCAGCAGGTCGAAGGGGGCGAGCTCCTACAATGAGCAGTTCTTC. As protein: CASRSKGASSYNEQFF.

This clonotype was counted many times. This chain links TRBV12-3 or TRBV12-4 with TRBJ1-6; D call uncertain. The V gene lost 1 base and the J gene lost 11 bases, with 15 bases spanning the gap. The CDR3 sequence is 15 residues long. In DNA form, the CDR3 reads TGTGCCAGCAGTTTAGGGCAGACACCTGTGGCACCCCTCCACTTT. It translates to CASSLGQTPVAPLHF.

In its sample, this clonotype was seen a few times. The chain links TRBV4-3 to TRBJ2-1; tentatively, D is TRBD2 (5 bases). Trimming pared 0 bases from V and 3 bases from J, leaving 18 bases between. CDR1 and CDR2 from the germline V gene are LGHNA and YSLEER. The CDR3 runs 18 residues. CDR3 region: CASSQERALAQIYNEQFF. The DNA for the CDR3 is TGCGCCAGCAGCCAAGAAAGGGCCTTAGCGCAGATCTACAATGAGCAGTTCTTC.

This clonotype was seen a few times. The V call is TRBV4-1, the J call TRBJ2-4; the D gene is possibly TRBD1 (5 bases). Germline values: CDR1 MGHRA, CDR2 YSYEKL. Between the trimmed V and J ends, which lost 1 base and 4 bases, there was a span of 20 bases. The CDR3 length is 18 residues. The chain's CDR3 is CASSQAYVLGDSKNIQYF. As DNA, the CDR3 is TGCGCCAGCAGCCAAGCTTATGTCTTAGGAGACAGTAAAAACATTCAGTACTTC.

In its sample, this clonotype was seen many times. The chain couples TRBV14 to TRBJ1-1; D ambiguous. Germline values: CDR1 SGHDN, CDR2 FVKESK. CDR3 length equals 13 residues. Trimming took off 0 bases at V and 5 bases at J, with 7 bases between the two ends. CDR3 bases: TGTGCCAGCAGCCAAGAAGTACGTACTGAAGCTTTCTTT. Translation gives CASSQEVRTEAFF. The whole variable domain, remainder taken from reference TRBV14 and TRBJ1-1, is EAGVTQFPSHSVIEKGQTVTLRCDPISGHDNLYWYRRVMGKEIKFLLHFVKESKQDESGMPNNRFLAERTGGTYSTLKVQPAELEDSGVYFCASSQEVRTEAFFGQGTRLTVV.

This clonotype occurred many times. The chain combines TRBV12-3 or TRBV12-4 with TRBJ1-2, with 9 nucleotides matching TRBD1. CDR3 length equals 12 residues. The ends lost 6 bases at V and 4 bases at J; junction bases unmatched: 0. As DNA, the CDR3 is TGTGCCAGCAGGGACAGGGGCTATGGCTACACCTTC. This sequence encodes CASRDRGYGYTF.

This sequence joins TRBV7-3 and TRBJ1-2; D unresolved. This CDR3 region has 15 residues. Looked up from germline, CDR1 is SGHTA and CDR2 is FQGTGA. The V end lost 1 base, the J end lost 2 bases, and 11 bases lay between the germline ends. The CDR3 bases are TGTGCCAGCAGCTTAAGGGCGGGAGGGAACTATGGCTACACCTTC. Translation: CASSLRAGGNYGYTF.

This clonotype showed up many times. The V gene is TRBV29-1, the J gene TRBJ2-3; D ambiguous. CDR3 length equals 12 residues. V shed 0 bases and J shed 6 bases, with 7 bases lying between them. Germline V gene lookup returns CDR1 SQVTM and CDR2 ANQGSEA. CDR3: CSVEEGGDTQYF. In nucleotides, the CDR3 is TGCAGCGTTGAAGAGGGTGGCGATACGCAGTATTTT.

In this sample, this clonotype turned up many times. This chain joins TRBV7-3 and TRBJ2-1; 14 positions agree with TRBD2. CDR1 and CDR2 (germline): SGHTA, FQGTGA. V was pared by 2 bases and J by 5 bases, with 5 bases of the junction left unmatched. The CDR3 extends over 17 amino acids. The CDR3: CASSLSSGLAGDNEQFF. CDR3 sequence (DNA): TGTGCCAGCAGCTTATCTTCGGGACTAGCGGGAGACAATGAGCAGTTCTTC.

This clonotype has at least ten counts. The genes are TRBV20-1 and TRBJ2-5; D possibly matches TRBD1 or TRBD2 (7 bases each). This CDR3 contains 13 residues. The V gene lost 3 bases and the J gene lost 3 bases, with 11 bases spanning the gap. Germline V gene data show CDR1 as DFQATT and CDR2 as SNEGSKA (reference sequence). The CDR3: CSARGGGKETQYF. CDR3 nucleotides: TGCAGTGCTAGGGGAGGGGGCAAAGAGACCCAGTACTTC.

Comment on this clonotype: A much larger clone differs from this one at a single base, so this may be a read error. This chain links TRBV6-9 with TRBJ1-1; D might be TRBD1 (5 bases). This CDR3 contains 16 residues. The V end lost 3 bases, the J end lost 5 bases, and 19 bases lay between the germline ends. Germline V gene sequence: CDR1 MNHGY, CDR2 SVAAGI. The CDR3 region is CASSYLDTGGGTEAFF. In DNA, the CDR3 is TGTGCCAGCAGTTACTTGGACACAGGCGGGGGGACTGAAGCTTTCTTT.

This clonotype was found many times. As DNA, the CDR3 is TGTGCCAGCAGGATGACCGGGACAGGGACAGATACGCAGTATTTT. Translated: CASRMTGTGTDTQYF. V is TRBV12-3 or TRBV12-4 and J is TRBJ2-3; 9 bases are shared with TRBD1. After removal of 6 bases from V and 3 bases from J, the junction contained 7 bases not matched to a gene. The CDR3 loop spans 15 amino acids.

The table lists this clonotype with many counts. The chain combines TRBV12-3 or TRBV12-4 with TRBJ2-1; 13 bases agree with TRBD2. This CDR3 comprises 16 residues. V gave up 5 bases and J gave up 4 bases; unmatched junction bases: 5. In nucleotides, the CDR3 is TGTGCCAGCAGTGAATGGACTAGCGGGAGTTACAATGAGCAGTTCTTC. Encoded protein: CASSEWTSGSYNEQFF.

This clonotype has a single count. This may be a read error: a much more frequent sequence differs by one nucleotide. The chain couples TRBV2 to TRBJ2-2; D remains ambiguous. In germline, CDR1 is SNHLY, CDR2 FYNNEI. There are 13 residues in the CDR3. Deletions cut 3 bases from V and 6 bases from J, with 8 bases between. The CDR3 reads CASSELHPGELFF. The CDR3 DNA follows: TGTGCCAGCAGTGAGTTGCACCCCGGGGAGCTGTTTTTT.

The chain joins TRBV19 to TRBJ1-2; D remains ambiguous. V dropped 7 bases and J dropped 9 bases, with 12 bases sitting between them. This CDR3 is 11 amino acids long. From germline, CDR1 is LNHDA and CDR2 SQIVND (reference sequence). This CDR3 is CASMYGLSYTF. In DNA, the CDR3 is TGTGCCAGTATGTACGGGTTAAGCTACACCTTC.

This clonotype was seen more than once but under ten times. The chain joins TRBV28 to TRBJ2-3; 8 nucleotides match TRBD2. The V segment lost 1 base and the J segment 1 base; nucleotides outside the gene matches: 10. The CDR3 extends over 18 amino acids. CDR1 is MDHEN and CDR2 is SYDVKM in the germline V gene. In DNA form, the CDR3 reads TGTGCCAGCAGTTTATTCGGCGGATATAGCGGGGGCACAGATACGCAGTATTTT. It specifies CASSLFGGYSGGTDTQYF. Based on the CDR3 plus reference TRBV28 and TRBJ2-3, the full variable domain is DVKVTQSSRYLVKRTGEKVFLECVQDMDHENMFWYRQDPGLGLRLIYFSYDVKMKEKGDIPEGYSVSREKKERFSLILESASTNQTSMYLCASSLFGGYSGGTDTQYFGPGTRLTVL.

This clonotype was seen repeatedly, ten times or more. V usage is TRBV7-2 and J usage is TRBJ2-3; D might be TRBD1 (5 bases). Trimming pared 3 bases from V and 0 bases from J, leaving 10 bases between. Germline CDR1 reads SGHTA; CDR2 reads FQGNSA. The CDR3 is 15 residues long. The CDR3: CASSFRQPSTDTQYF. Written as DNA, the CDR3 is TGTGCCAGCAGCTTTAGACAGCCTAGCACAGATACGCAGTATTTT.

The genes are TRBV7-2 and TRBJ2-1; maybe TRBD2 (7 bases). Germline assignment: CDR1 SGHTA and CDR2 FQGNSA. This CDR3 contains 17 residues. With 1 base removed from V and 2 bases from J, the gap between germline ends came to 15 bases. The CDR3, as DNA: TGTGCCAGCAGCTTAGAATTAGGGGGAGGGACCTACAATGAGCAGTTCTTC. This codes for CASSLELGGGTYNEQFF.

This clonotype was counted a few times. The V call is TRBV20-1, the J call TRBJ2-7, with D possibly matching TRBD1 (6 bases). The ends were cut back, 5 bases at V and 0 bases at J, with 14 bases in the middle. The CDR3 runs to 14 residues. CDR1 and CDR2 (germline): DFQATT, SNEGSKA (reference sequence). For the CDR3, the DNA is TGCAGTGCTCAACTTCCGGACAGCTCCTACGAGCAGTACTTC. This translates into CSAQLPDSSYEQYF.